The 11 T cell receptor beta chains presented below share a single source sample, sequenced in a study of blood T cell repertoires in COVID-19. The method was immunoSEQ multiplex PCR; TCRdb's version includes in-frame clones alone and lacks a portion of them. The sample shows about 200,000 clones, around 86% of them seen only once. What was sequenced was PBMCs or T cells enriched from blood (not recorded which). These receptors were collected from a man between 35 and 55 years old with acute COVID-19.

This chain joins TRBV28 and TRBJ2-7; tentative D call: TRBD2 (6 bases). V was cut by 9 bases and J by 2 bases, with 14 bases left in between. This CDR3 comprises 13 residues. The germline gives CDR1 MDHEN, CDR2 SYDVKM. The DNA for the CDR3 is TGTGCCAGTGGGGGGACGGAAGCCTACGAGCAGTACTTC. Translation: CASGGTEAYEQYF.

The genes are TRBV5-4 and TRBJ1-1; 9 bases map to TRBD1. The germline gives CDR1 SGHNT, CDR2 YYREEE (reference sequence). The CDR3 consists of 15 residues. After removal of 0 bases from V and 7 bases from J, the junction contained 7 bases not matched to a gene. As DNA, the CDR3 is TGTGCCAGCAGCTTGGACGGACAGGGGTTTGGTGAAGCTTTCTTT. Translated, it gives CASSLDGQGFGEAFF.

The genes are TRBV9 and TRBJ2-1; tentatively, D is TRBD2 (6 bases). Trimming cost V 0 bases and J 11 bases, with 12 bases left between them. Germline-derived CDR1 and CDR2 are SGDLS and YYNGEE. The CDR3 loop spans 13 amino acids. The CDR3 region is CASSVEARGKQFF. CDR3 in DNA: TGTGCCAGCAGCGTAGAGGCCCGGGGGAAGCAGTTCTTC. Combining the CDR3 with reference TRBV9 and TRBJ2-1 gives the whole variable domain DSGVTQTPKHLITATGQRVTLRCSPRSGDLSVYWYQQSLDQGLQFLIQYYNGEERAKGNILERFSAQQFPDLHSELNLSSLELGDSALYFCASSVEARGKQFFGPGTRLTVL.

This chain uses TRBV30 with TRBJ1-1; 8 bases map to TRBD1. Trimming took 4 bases from V and 3 from J; bases not matched to a gene: 7. CDR1 is GTSNPN, CDR2 SVGIG, per germline (reference sequence). The CDR3 is 14 amino acids. CDR3 loop: CAWNRGGGDTEAFF. The CDR3 DNA follows: TGTGCCTGGAACAGGGGGGGAGGCGACACTGAAGCTTTCTTT. Combining the CDR3 with reference TRBV30 and TRBJ1-1 gives the whole variable domain SQTIHQWPATLVQPVGSPLSLECTVEGTSNPNLYWYRQAAGRGLQLLFYSVGIGQISSEVPQNLSASRPQDRQFILSSKKLLLSDSGFYLCAWNRGGGDTEAFFGQGTRLTVV.

The J gene is TRBJ2-5, the V gene TRBV15, with D unclear. CDR1 and CDR2 from the germline V gene are LNHNV and YYDKDF (reference sequence). The ends were cut back, 0 bases at V and 4 bases at J, with 3 bases in the middle. The CDR3 contains 12 residues. CDR3 protein: CATSRDRETQYF. The CDR3 coding sequence is TGTGCCACCAGCAGAGATAGAGAGACCCAGTACTTC.

This chain connects TRBV10-3 to TRBJ2-1, with 12 bases fitting TRBD2. V lost 6 bases to trimming and J lost 8 bases; unmatched junction nucleotides: 17. Germline values: CDR1 ENHRY, CDR2 SYGVKD. This CDR3 spans 18 amino acids. The DNA of the CDR3 is TGTGCCATCAGCCGAGCCCCCCTAGCGGGAGGGCCTTTGGATGAGCAGTTCTTC. Protein product: CAISRAPLAGGPLDEQFF.

This chain uses TRBV28 with TRBJ2-1; a weak D match, TRBD1 (6 bases). The CDR3 consists of 13 residues. The V gene's germline CDR1 is MDHEN and CDR2 SYDVKM. Trimming stripped 6 bases from V and 1 base from J, with 7 bases between. The CDR3 coding sequence is TGTGCCAGCAGGGACAGTTCCTACAATGAGCAGTTCTTC. The encoded protein is CASRDSSYNEQFF.

The V gene is TRBV30, the J gene TRBJ2-1; D call uncertain. The CDR3 loop spans 10 amino acids. The germline V and J ends were trimmed by 7 bases and 16 bases, with 17 bases remaining between them. Germline V gene lookup returns CDR1 GTSNPN and CDR2 SVGIG (reference sequence). The CDR3 protein is CAYYTVVTFF. CDR3 nucleotides: TGTGCCTACTACACGGTAGTGACTTTCTTC.

The chain employs TRBV5-6 and TRBJ2-7; 8 bases match TRBD1. Germline loops: CDR1 SGHDT, CDR2 YYEEEE. The V segment lost 5 bases and the J segment 1 base; nucleotides outside the gene matches: 8. The CDR3 sequence is 15 residues long. CDR3 sequence (DNA): TGTGCCAGCAGACGACAGGGGAGTAAGTCCTACGAGCAGTACTTC. Translated: CASRRQGSKSYEQYF.

The V gene is TRBV9, the J gene TRBJ2-1, with 9 bases matching TRBD1. Germline values: CDR1 SGDLS, CDR2 YYNGEE. J gave up 4 bases and V 5 bases, and 7 bases lay outside the gene matches. This CDR3 has 15 amino acids. The CDR3 bases are TGTGCCAGCAGAGGACAGGGGCAGTCGTACAATGAGCAGTTCTTC. It yields the protein CASRGQGQSYNEQFF.

The V call is TRBV5-4, the J call TRBJ1-2; maybe TRBD1 (6 bases). Germline-derived CDR1 and CDR2 are SGHNT and YYREEE (reference sequence). V was shortened by 4 bases and J by 2 bases, with 15 bases between the two germline ends. This CDR3 comprises 15 residues. In DNA form, the CDR3 reads TGTGCCAGCAGCCCTCGGGAAGGGGGAAACTATGGCTACACCTTC. Its protein product is CASSPREGGNYGYTF.